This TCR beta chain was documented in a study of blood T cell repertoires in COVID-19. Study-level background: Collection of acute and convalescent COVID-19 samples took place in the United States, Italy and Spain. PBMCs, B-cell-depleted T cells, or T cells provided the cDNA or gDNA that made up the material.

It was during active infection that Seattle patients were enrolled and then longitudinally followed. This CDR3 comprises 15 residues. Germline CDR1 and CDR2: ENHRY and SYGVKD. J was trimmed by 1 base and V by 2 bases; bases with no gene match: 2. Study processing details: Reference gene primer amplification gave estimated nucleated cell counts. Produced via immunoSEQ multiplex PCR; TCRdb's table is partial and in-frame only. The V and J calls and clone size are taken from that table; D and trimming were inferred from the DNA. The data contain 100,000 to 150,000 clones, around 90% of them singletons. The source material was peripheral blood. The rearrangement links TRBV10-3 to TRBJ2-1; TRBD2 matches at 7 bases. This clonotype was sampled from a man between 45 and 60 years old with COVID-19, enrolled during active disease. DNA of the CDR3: TGTGCCATCAGTGAGGGACTAGAGTCCTACAATGAGCAGTTCTTC. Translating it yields CAISEGLESYNEQFF.